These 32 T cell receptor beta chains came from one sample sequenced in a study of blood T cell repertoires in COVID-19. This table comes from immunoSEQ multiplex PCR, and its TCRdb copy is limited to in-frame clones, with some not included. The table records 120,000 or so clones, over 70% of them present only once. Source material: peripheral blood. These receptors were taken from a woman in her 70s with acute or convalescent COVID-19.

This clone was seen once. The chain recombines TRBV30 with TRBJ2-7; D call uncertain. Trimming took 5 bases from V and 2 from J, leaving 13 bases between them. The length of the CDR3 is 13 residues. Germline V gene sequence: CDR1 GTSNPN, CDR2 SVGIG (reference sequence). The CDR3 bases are TGTGCCTGGGCCGACAAGATTCCCTACGAGCAGTACTTC. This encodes CAWADKIPYEQYF. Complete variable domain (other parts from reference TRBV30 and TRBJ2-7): SQTIHQWPATLVQPVGSPLSLECTVEGTSNPNLYWYRQAAGRGLQLLFYSVGIGQISSEVPQNLSASRPQDRQFILSSKKLLLSDSGFYLCAWADKIPYEQYFGPGTRLTVT.

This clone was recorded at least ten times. The DNA of the CDR3 is TGTGCCAGCAGCTTACGGGTAACGGTTGATGGCTACACCTTC. Translating gives CASSLRVTVDGYTF. This chain connects TRBV7-9 to TRBJ1-2, with unresolved D. The CDR3 loop spans 14 amino acids. Germline V gives CDR1 SEHNR, CDR2 FQNEAQ (reference sequence). Trimming took off 2 bases at V and 6 bases at J, with 13 bases between the two ends.

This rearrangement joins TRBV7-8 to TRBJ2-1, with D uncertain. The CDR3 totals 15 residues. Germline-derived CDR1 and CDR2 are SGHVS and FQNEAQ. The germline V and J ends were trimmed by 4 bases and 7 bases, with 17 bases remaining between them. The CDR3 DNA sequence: TGTGCCAGCAGCTCGAGAGGTATGGCGAGGAATGAGCAGTTCTTC. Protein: CASSSRGMARNEQFF.

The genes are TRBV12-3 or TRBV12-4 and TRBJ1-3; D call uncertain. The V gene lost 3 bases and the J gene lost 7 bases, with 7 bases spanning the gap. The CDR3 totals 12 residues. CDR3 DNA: TGTGCCAGCAGTTTCGCCGGGAACACCATATATTTT. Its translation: CASSFAGNTIYF.

CDR3 loop: CASSMNPGTGWYEQYF. CDR3 nucleotide sequence: TGTGCCAGTAGTATGAATCCCGGGACAGGGTGGTACGAGCAGTACTTC. The chain joins TRBV19 to TRBJ2-7; 9 nucleotides match TRBD1. V trimming: 3 bases; J trimming: 4 bases; junction bases outside the gene matches: 10. The CDR3 is 16 residues long. Germline V CDR1 and CDR2: LNHDA, SQIVND (reference sequence).

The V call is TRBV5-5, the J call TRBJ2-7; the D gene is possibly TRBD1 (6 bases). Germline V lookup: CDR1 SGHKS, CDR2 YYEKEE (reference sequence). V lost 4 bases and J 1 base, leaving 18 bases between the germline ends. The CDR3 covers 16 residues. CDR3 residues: CASSARDIAVSYEQYF. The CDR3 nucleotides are TGTGCCAGCAGCGCCCGGGACATAGCAGTATCCTACGAGCAGTACTTC. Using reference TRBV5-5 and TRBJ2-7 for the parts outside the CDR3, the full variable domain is DAGVTQSPTHLIKTRGQQVTLRCSPISGHKSVSWYQQVLGQGPQFIFQYYEKEERGRGNFPDRFSARQFPNYSSELNVNALLLGDSALYLCASSARDIAVSYEQYFGPGTRLTVT.

This CDR3 is CASSLVAWGGDGYTF. The CDR3 region has the DNA TGTGCCAGCAGTTTAGTAGCATGGGGGGGGGATGGCTACACCTTC. This chain links TRBV28 with TRBJ1-2, with D perhaps TRBD1 (5 bases). Trimming removed 2 bases from V and 6 bases from J, with 16 bases in between. Germline V CDR1 and CDR2: MDHEN, SYDVKM. The CDR3 spans 15 residues.

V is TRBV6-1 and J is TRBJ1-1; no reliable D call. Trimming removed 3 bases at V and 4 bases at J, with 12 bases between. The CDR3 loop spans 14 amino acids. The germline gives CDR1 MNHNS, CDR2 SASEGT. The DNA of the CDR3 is TGTGCCAGCAGTGATGGGCAGGTTTCCACTGAAGCTTTCTTT. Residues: CASSDGQVSTEAFF.

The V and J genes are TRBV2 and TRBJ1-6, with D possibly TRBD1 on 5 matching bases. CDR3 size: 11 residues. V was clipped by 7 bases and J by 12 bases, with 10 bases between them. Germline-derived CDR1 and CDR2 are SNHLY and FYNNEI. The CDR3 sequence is CASTGGEPLHF. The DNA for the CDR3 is TGTGCCAGCACGGGGGGGGAACCCCTCCACTTT. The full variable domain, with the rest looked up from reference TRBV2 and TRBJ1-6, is EPEVTQTPSHQVTQMGQEVILRCVPISNHLYFYWYRQILGQKVEFLVSFYNNEISEKSEIFDDQFSVERPDGSNFTLKIRSTKLEDSAMYFCASTGGEPLHFGNGTRLTVT.

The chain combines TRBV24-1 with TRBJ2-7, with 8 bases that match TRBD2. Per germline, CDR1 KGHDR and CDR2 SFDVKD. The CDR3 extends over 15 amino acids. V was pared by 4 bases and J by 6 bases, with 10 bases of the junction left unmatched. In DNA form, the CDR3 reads TGTGCCACCAGTGACCCCGGCGGGGGGCTTGGCGAGCAGTACTTC. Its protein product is CATSDPGGGLGEQYF.

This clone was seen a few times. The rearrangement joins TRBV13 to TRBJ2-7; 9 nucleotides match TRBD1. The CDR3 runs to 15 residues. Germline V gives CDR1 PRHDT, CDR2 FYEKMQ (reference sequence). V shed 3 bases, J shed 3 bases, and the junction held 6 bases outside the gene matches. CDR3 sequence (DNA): TGTGCCAGCAGCTTTACACAGGGGGCCGGCTACGAGCAGTACTTC. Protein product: CASSFTQGAGYEQYF.

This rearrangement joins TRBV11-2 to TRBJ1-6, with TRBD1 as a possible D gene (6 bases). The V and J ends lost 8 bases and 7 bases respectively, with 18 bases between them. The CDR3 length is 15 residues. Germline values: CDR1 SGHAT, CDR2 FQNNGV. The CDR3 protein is CASAGQRQGNSPLHF. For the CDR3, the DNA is TGTGCCAGCGCAGGGCAGAGGCAGGGGAATTCACCCCTCCACTTT. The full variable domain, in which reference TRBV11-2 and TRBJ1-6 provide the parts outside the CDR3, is EAGVAQSPRYKIIEKRQSVAFWCNPISGHATLYWYQQILGQGPKLLIQFQNNGVVDDSQLPKDRFSAERLKGVDSTLKIQPAKLEDSAVYLCASAGQRQGNSPLHFGNGTRLTVT.

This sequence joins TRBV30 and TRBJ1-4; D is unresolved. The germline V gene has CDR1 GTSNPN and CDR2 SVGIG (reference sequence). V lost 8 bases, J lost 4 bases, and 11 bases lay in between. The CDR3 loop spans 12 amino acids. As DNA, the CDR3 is TGTGCCGTCCCCGAGGGTAATGAAAAACTGTTTTTT. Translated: CAVPEGNEKLFF.

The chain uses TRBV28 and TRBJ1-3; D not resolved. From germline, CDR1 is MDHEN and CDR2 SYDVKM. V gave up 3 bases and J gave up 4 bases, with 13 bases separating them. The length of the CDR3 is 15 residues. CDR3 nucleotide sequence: TGTGCCAGCAGTTTGAGCAGCGCGGCAGGAAACACCATATATTTT. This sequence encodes CASSLSSAAGNTIYF.

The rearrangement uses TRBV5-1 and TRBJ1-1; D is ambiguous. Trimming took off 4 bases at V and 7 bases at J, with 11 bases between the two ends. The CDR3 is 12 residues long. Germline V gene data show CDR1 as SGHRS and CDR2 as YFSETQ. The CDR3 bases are TGCGCCAGCAGCCCCCTGGGCCTTGAAGCTTTCTTT. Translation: CASSPLGLEAFF. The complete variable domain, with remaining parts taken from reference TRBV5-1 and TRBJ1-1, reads KAGVTQTPRYLIKTRGQQVTLSCSPISGHRSVSWYQQTPGQGLQFLFEYFSETQRNKGNFPGRFSGRQFSNSRSEMNVSTLELGDSALYLCASSPLGLEAFFGQGTRLTVV.

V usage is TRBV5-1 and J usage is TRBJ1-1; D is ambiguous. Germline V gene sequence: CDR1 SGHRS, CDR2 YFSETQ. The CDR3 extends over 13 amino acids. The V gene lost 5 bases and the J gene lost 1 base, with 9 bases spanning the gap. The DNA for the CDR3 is TGCGCCAGCAGGCGGGAAACGAACACTGAAGCTTTCTTT. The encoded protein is CASRRETNTEAFF.

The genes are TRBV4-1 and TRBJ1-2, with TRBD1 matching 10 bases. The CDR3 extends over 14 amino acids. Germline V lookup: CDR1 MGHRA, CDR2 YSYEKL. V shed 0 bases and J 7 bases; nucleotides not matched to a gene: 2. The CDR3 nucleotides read TGCGCCAGCAGCCAAGATCGGACAGGGGGTGGCTACACCTTC. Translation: CASSQDRTGGGYTF.

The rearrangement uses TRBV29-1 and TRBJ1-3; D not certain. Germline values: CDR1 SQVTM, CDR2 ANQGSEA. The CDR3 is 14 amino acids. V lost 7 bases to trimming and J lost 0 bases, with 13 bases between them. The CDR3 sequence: CSGEEPSSGNTIYF. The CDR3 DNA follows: TGCAGCGGGGAAGAACCGAGCTCTGGAAACACCATATATTTT. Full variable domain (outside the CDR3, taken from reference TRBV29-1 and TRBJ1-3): SAVISQKPSRDICQRGTSLTIQCQVDSQVTMMFWYRQQPGQSLTLIATANQGSEATYESGFVIDKFPISRPNLTFSTLTVSNMSPEDSSIYLCSGEEPSSGNTIYFGEGSWLTVV.

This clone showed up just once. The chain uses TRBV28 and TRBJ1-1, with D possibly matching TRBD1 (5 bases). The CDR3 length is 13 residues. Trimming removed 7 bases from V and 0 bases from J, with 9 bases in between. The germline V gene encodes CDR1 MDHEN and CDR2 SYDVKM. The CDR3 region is CASIPTVNTEAFF. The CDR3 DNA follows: TGTGCCAGCATCCCGACAGTGAACACTGAAGCTTTCTTT. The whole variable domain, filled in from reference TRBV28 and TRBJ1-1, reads DVKVTQSSRYLVKRTGEKVFLECVQDMDHENMFWYRQDPGLGLRLIYFSYDVKMKEKGDIPEGYSVSREKKERFSLILESASTNQTSMYLCASIPTVNTEAFFGQGTRLTVV.

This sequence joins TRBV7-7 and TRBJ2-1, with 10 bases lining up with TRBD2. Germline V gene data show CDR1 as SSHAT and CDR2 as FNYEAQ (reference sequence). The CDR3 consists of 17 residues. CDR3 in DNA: TGTGCTAGCCGGCTCGGTAGCGGGGGGCCAACCTACAATGAGCAGTTCTTC. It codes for CASRLGSGGPTYNEQFF.

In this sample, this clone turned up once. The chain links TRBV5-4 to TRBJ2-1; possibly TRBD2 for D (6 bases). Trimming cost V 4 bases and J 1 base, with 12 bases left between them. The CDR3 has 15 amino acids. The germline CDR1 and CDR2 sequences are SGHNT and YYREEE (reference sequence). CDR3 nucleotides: TGTGCCAGCAGCCGGGACTCCCCTTCCTACAATGAGCAGTTCTTC. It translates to CASSRDSPSYNEQFF.

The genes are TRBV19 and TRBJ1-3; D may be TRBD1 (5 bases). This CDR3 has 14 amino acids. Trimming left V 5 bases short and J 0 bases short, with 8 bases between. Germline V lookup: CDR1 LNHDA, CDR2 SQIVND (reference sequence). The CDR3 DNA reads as TGTGCCAGTAGTTCAAGGGGCTCTGGAAACACCATATATTTT. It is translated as CASSSRGSGNTIYF. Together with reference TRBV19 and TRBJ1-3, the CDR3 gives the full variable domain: DGGITQSPKYLFRKEGQNVTLSCEQNLNHDAMYWYRQDPGQGLRLIYYSQIVNDFQKGDIAEGYSVSREKKESFPLTVTSAQKNPTAFYLCASSSRGSGNTIYFGEGSWLTVV.

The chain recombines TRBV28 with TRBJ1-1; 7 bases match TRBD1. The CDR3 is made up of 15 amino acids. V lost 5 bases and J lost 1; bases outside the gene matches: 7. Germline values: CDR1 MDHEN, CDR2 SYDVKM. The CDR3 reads CASSTQQGENTEAFF. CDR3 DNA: TGTGCCAGCAGTACCCAGCAGGGGGAGAACACTGAAGCTTTCTTT.

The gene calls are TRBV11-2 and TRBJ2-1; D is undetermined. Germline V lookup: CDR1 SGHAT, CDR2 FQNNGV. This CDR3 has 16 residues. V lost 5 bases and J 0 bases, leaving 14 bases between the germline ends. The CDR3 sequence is CASSKLDTSSYNEQFF. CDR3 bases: TGTGCCAGCAGCAAACTCGACACGAGCTCCTACAATGAGCAGTTCTTC.

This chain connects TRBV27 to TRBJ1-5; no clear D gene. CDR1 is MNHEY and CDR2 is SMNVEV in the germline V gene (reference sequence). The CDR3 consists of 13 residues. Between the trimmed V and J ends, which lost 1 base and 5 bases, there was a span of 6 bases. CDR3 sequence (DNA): TGTGCCAGCAGTTTATACGGAGATCAGCCCCAGCATTTT. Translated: CASSLYGDQPQHF.

The CDR3 bases are TGTGCCAGCAGCTTATTGGACAGGGGCGATCGAAGGTATGGCTACACCTTC. This translates into CASSLLDRGDRRYGYTF. This chain links TRBV7-8 with TRBJ1-2, with 9 nucleotides matching TRBD1. CDR3 length: 17 residues. Germline V gene lookup returns CDR1 SGHVS and CDR2 FQNEAQ. Trimming took 2 bases from V and 5 from J; bases not matched to a gene: 12.

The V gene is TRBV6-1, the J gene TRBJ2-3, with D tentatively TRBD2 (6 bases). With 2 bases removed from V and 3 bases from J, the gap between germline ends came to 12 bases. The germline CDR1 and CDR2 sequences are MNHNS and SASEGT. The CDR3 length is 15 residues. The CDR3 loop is CASSEMLARTDTQYF. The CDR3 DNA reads TGTGCCAGCAGTGAAATGCTAGCGCGAACAGATACGCAGTATTTT.

CDR3 loop: CASSYDRSSYNEQFF. CDR3 nucleotides: TGTGCCAGCAGTTACGACAGGAGCTCCTACAATGAGCAGTTCTTC. J is TRBJ2-1 and V is TRBV6-5; possible D gene TRBD1, 6 bases. Germline CDR1 is MNHEY and CDR2 is SVGAGI. V lost 2 bases and J 0 bases, leaving 8 bases between the germline ends. The CDR3 is made up of 15 amino acids.

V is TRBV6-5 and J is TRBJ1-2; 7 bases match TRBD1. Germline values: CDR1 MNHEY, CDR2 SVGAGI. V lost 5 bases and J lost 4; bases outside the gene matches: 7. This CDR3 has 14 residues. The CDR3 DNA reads TGTGCCAGCAGTCTGGCAGGGGGTGGCTATGGCTACACCTTC. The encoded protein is CASSLAGGGYGYTF.

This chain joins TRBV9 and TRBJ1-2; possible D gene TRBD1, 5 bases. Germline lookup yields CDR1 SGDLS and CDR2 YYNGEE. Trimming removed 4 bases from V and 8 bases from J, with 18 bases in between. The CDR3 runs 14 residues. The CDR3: CASSITTKTGGYTF. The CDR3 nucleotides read TGTGCCAGCAGCATAACGACCAAAACAGGAGGCTACACCTTC.

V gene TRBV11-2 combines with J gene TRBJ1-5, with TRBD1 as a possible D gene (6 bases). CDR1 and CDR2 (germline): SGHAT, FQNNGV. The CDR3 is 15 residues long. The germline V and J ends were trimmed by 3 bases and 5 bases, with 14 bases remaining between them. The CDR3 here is CASSFSGTLDQPQHF. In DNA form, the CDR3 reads TGTGCCAGCAGCTTCTCGGGGACACTCGATCAGCCCCAGCATTTT.

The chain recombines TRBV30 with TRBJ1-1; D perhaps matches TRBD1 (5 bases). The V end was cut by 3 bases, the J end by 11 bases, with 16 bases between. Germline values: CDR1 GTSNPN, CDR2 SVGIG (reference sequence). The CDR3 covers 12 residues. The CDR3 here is CAWRQGDLRAFF. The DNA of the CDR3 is TGTGCCTGGAGGCAGGGCGATCTTAGGGCTTTCTTT.